This is a list of T cell receptor beta chains from one sample in a study of cytomegalovirus exposure and HLA in healthy donors. Sequenced by immunoSEQ multiplex PCR; TCRdb stores in-frame clones only, minus some. This table holds over 110,000 clones, 73% found once. Sequenced: PBMCs. The receptors stem from a woman between 40 and 55 years old in good health and CMV-seronegative. Both conserved end residues are part of each CDR3. D genes are given only for firm matches. The size entry is marked missing in some rows and otherwise reads once, few, many or a size class.

cdr3_aa: CASSLNQGVAQPQHF
cdr3_nt: TGTGCCAGCAGTTTAAACCAGGGGGTGGCTCAGCCCCAGCATTTT
v_call: TRBV28
d_call: TRBD1
j_call: TRBJ1-5
clone_size: -

cdr3_aa: CASSESRDSDEQYF
cdr3_nt: TGCGCCAGCAGTGAGTCACGGGACAGCGACGAGCAGTACTTC
v_call: TRBV10-2
d_call: TRBD1
j_call: TRBJ2-7
clone_size: -

cdr3_aa: CASSPQTGAMNTEAFF
cdr3_nt: TGTGCCAGCAGCCCCCAGACAGGGGCGATGAATACTGAAGCTTTCTTT
v_call: TRBV9
d_call: TRBD1
j_call: TRBJ1-1
clone_size: -

cdr3_aa: CASSLGLAGGLLRTDTQYF
cdr3_nt: TGCGCCAGCAGCCTAGGACTAGCGGGGGGACTTCTTCGCACAGATACGCAGTATTTT
v_call: TRBV4-3
d_call: TRBD2
j_call: TRBJ2-3
clone_size: -

cdr3_aa: CASRQQGRVSNQPQHF
cdr3_nt: TGTGCCAGTAGACAACAGGGACGGGTAAGCAATCAGCCCCAGCATTTT
v_call: TRBV19
d_call: -
j_call: TRBJ1-5
clone_size: -

cdr3_aa: CASSQGMGDQPQHF
cdr3_nt: TGCGCCAGCAGCCAAGGTATGGGAGATCAGCCCCAGCATTTT
v_call: TRBV4-1
d_call: -
j_call: TRBJ1-5
clone_size: -

cdr3_aa: CASSQEEGARGTQYF
cdr3_nt: TGCGCCAGCAGCCAAGAAGAAGGGGCGCGAGGGACCCAGTACTTC
v_call: TRBV4-1
d_call: -
j_call: TRBJ2-5
clone_size: -

cdr3_aa: CASSPNAGGDQPQHF
cdr3_nt: TGTGCCAGCTCACCAAACGCAGGGGGCGATCAGCCCCAGCATTTT
v_call: TRBV18
d_call: TRBD1
j_call: TRBJ1-5
clone_size: -

cdr3_aa: CASSLVLGGAGNNQPQHF
cdr3_nt: TGTGCCAGCAGCTTGGTGCTGGGGGGGGCAGGGAACAATCAGCCCCAGCATTTT
v_call: TRBV5-5
d_call: -
j_call: TRBJ1-5
clone_size: -

cdr3_aa: CASGPGTGGTDTQYF
cdr3_nt: TGTGCTAGTGGTCCCGGGACAGGGGGCACAGATACGCAGTATTTT
v_call: TRBV12-5
d_call: TRBD1
j_call: TRBJ2-3
clone_size: -

cdr3_aa: CASVEGNYGYTF
cdr3_nt: TGTGCCAGCGTTGAGGGAAACTATGGCTACACCTTC
v_call: TRBV28
d_call: -
j_call: TRBJ1-2
clone_size: -

cdr3_aa: CASSGTGLAKNIQYF
cdr3_nt: TGTGCCAGCAGTGGGACAGGGCTCGCCAAAAACATTCAGTACTTC
v_call: TRBV25-1
d_call: TRBD1
j_call: TRBJ2-4
clone_size: -

cdr3_aa: CASSQSGQNKSLVSKNIQYF
cdr3_nt: TGCGCCAGCAGTCAATCCGGACAGAACAAATCCCTAGTTTCCAAAAACATTCAGTACTTC
v_call: TRBV23-1
d_call: -
j_call: TRBJ2-4
clone_size: -

cdr3_aa: CASRSQGNTEAFF
cdr3_nt: TGTGCCAGCAGATCACAGGGTAACACTGAAGCTTTCTTT
v_call: TRBV25-1
d_call: -
j_call: TRBJ1-1
clone_size: few

cdr3_aa: CASSPGAGAGELFF
cdr3_nt: TGTGCCAGCAGCCCAGGGGCAGGCGCCGGGGAGCTGTTTTTT
v_call: TRBV11-3
d_call: -
j_call: TRBJ2-2
clone_size: -

cdr3_aa: CASSFGQGNQPQHF
cdr3_nt: TGTGCCAGCAGTTTTGGACAGGGCAATCAGCCCCAGCATTTT
v_call: TRBV6-6
d_call: TRBD1
j_call: TRBJ1-5
clone_size: -

cdr3_aa: CASSRGGVYTGELFF
cdr3_nt: TGTGCCAGCAGTCGCGGGGGGGTGTACACCGGGGAGCTGTTTTTT
v_call: TRBV6-5
d_call: TRBD2
j_call: TRBJ2-2
clone_size: -

cdr3_aa: CASSTDRDHQPQHF
cdr3_nt: TGTGCCAGCAGTACGGACAGGGACCATCAGCCCCAGCATTTT
v_call: TRBV6-5
d_call: TRBD1
j_call: TRBJ1-5
clone_size: few

cdr3_aa: CASSQDRDVYYGYTF
cdr3_nt: TGTGCCAGCAGCCAGGACAGGGATGTCTACTATGGCTACACCTTC
v_call: TRBV4-2
d_call: TRBD1
j_call: TRBJ1-2
clone_size: -

cdr3_aa: CASSFRGRLNTEAFF
cdr3_nt: TGCGCCAGCAGCTTCAGGGGCCGGTTGAACACTGAAGCTTTCTTT
v_call: TRBV5-1
d_call: -
j_call: TRBJ1-1
clone_size: -

cdr3_aa: CASSPRGDTEAFF
cdr3_nt: TGTGCCAGCAGCCCCAGGGGTGACACTGAAGCTTTCTTT
v_call: TRBV4-2
d_call: -
j_call: TRBJ1-1
clone_size: -

cdr3_aa: CASVDGGTPNEQFF
cdr3_nt: TGCGCCAGCGTTGATGGGGGGACTCCGAATGAGCAGTTCTTC
v_call: TRBV10-1
d_call: -
j_call: TRBJ2-1
clone_size: -

cdr3_aa: CATFLLGGDNEQFF
cdr3_nt: TGTGCCACCTTTCTTCTGGGGGGGGACAATGAGCAGTTCTTC
v_call: TRBV28
d_call: TRBD2
j_call: TRBJ2-1
clone_size: -

cdr3_aa: CASTLGGGNQPQHF
cdr3_nt: TGTGCCAGCACCCTTGGGGGCGGTAATCAGCCCCAGCATTTT
v_call: TRBV2
d_call: -
j_call: TRBJ1-5
clone_size: -

cdr3_aa: CASSPRLAGGFEQFF
cdr3_nt: TGTGCCAGCAGCCCCCGACTAGCGGGGGGGTTTGAGCAGTTCTTC
v_call: TRBV9
d_call: TRBD2
j_call: TRBJ2-1
clone_size: -

cdr3_aa: CASSLNRVSGTEAFF
cdr3_nt: TGTGCCAGCTCACTAAACAGGGTCAGTGGCACTGAAGCTTTCTTT
v_call: TRBV18
d_call: -
j_call: TRBJ1-1
clone_size: once

cdr3_aa: CASAAMGLIGGYTF
cdr3_nt: TGTGCCAGCGCGGCCATGGGACTTATAGGGGGCTACACCTTC
v_call: TRBV27
d_call: -
j_call: TRBJ1-2
clone_size: -

cdr3_aa: CASSVGLVASGRNTGELFF
cdr3_nt: TGTGCCAGCAGCGTAGGGCTGGTGGCTAGCGGGCGGAACACCGGGGAGCTGTTTTTT
v_call: TRBV9
d_call: TRBD2
j_call: TRBJ2-2
clone_size: -

cdr3_aa: CASSLTPTGLPEAFF
cdr3_nt: TGTGCCAGCAGCCTAACCCCGACAGGACTGCCTGAAGCTTTCTTT
v_call: TRBV6-5
d_call: -
j_call: TRBJ1-1
clone_size: -

cdr3_aa: CASSQDMGQGRRKLFF
cdr3_nt: TGCGCCAGCAGCCAAGATATGGGACAGGGCCGAAGAAAACTGTTTTTT
v_call: TRBV4-3
d_call: TRBD1
j_call: TRBJ1-4
clone_size: few

cdr3_aa: CSSLRKVAGGPWDTQYF
cdr3_nt: TGCAGCTCCCTTCGGAAGGTAGCGGGGGGGCCTTGGGATACGCAGTATTTT
v_call: TRBV29-1
d_call: TRBD2
j_call: TRBJ2-3
clone_size: -

cdr3_aa: CASSSRVAKDTEAFF
cdr3_nt: TGTGCCAGCAGCTCACGGGTTGCCAAGGACACTGAAGCTTTCTTT
v_call: TRBV9
d_call: -
j_call: TRBJ1-1
clone_size: few

cdr3_aa: CASMETGENQPQHF
cdr3_nt: TGCGCCAGCATGGAGACAGGGGAGAATCAGCCCCAGCATTTT
v_call: TRBV4-1
d_call: TRBD1
j_call: TRBJ1-5
clone_size: -

cdr3_aa: CASSLRLAGGTYNEQFF
cdr3_nt: TGTGCCAGTAGTCTGCGACTAGCGGGGGGTACCTACAATGAGCAGTTCTTC
v_call: TRBV19
d_call: TRBD2
j_call: TRBJ2-1
clone_size: -

cdr3_aa: CSAGDRGLSGANVLTF
cdr3_nt: TGCAGCGCGGGGGACAGGGGGCTGTCTGGGGCCAACGTCCTGACTTTC
v_call: TRBV29-1
d_call: TRBD1
j_call: TRBJ2-6
clone_size: -

cdr3_aa: CASIVGQNTGELFF
cdr3_nt: TGTGCCAGCATAGTGGGGCAGAACACCGGGGAGCTGTTTTTT
v_call: TRBV6-6
d_call: -
j_call: TRBJ2-2
clone_size: -

cdr3_aa: CASSTWPEAEAFF
cdr3_nt: TGTGCCAGCAGCACCTGGCCCGAGGCTGAAGCTTTCTTT
v_call: TRBV7-2
d_call: -
j_call: TRBJ1-1
clone_size: once

cdr3_aa: CAISPRLAGASGGQFF
cdr3_nt: TGTGCCATCAGCCCACGACTAGCGGGGGCCTCAGGAGGGCAGTTCTTC
v_call: TRBV10-3
d_call: TRBD2
j_call: TRBJ2-1
clone_size: -

cdr3_aa: CASSSTNRDNLVF
cdr3_nt: TGTGCCAGCAGCTCAACAAACCGGGACAACCTAGTTTTT
v_call: TRBV7-8
d_call: -
j_call: TRBJ1-5
clone_size: -

cdr3_aa: CASSGSVNEQFF
cdr3_nt: TGTGCCAGCTCAGGGAGTGTAAATGAGCAGTTCTTC
v_call: TRBV18
d_call: -
j_call: TRBJ2-1
clone_size: once

cdr3_aa: CSVERLAGGVGNEQFF
cdr3_nt: TGCAGCGTCGAAAGACTAGCGGGGGGAGTGGGGAATGAGCAGTTCTTC
v_call: TRBV29-1
d_call: TRBD2
j_call: TRBJ2-1
clone_size: -

cdr3_aa: CATSTERDSSYGYTF
cdr3_nt: TGTGCCACCAGCACGGAAAGGGACAGCAGCTATGGCTACACCTTC
v_call: TRBV15
d_call: TRBD1
j_call: TRBJ1-2
clone_size: once

cdr3_aa: CASSPGVYGYTF
cdr3_nt: TGTGCCAGCAGCCCGGGGGTCTATGGCTACACCTTC
v_call: TRBV5-6
d_call: -
j_call: TRBJ1-2
clone_size: few

cdr3_aa: CASRRDSLTGELFF
cdr3_nt: TGCGCCAGCAGGAGGGACAGCCTCACCGGGGAGCTGTTTTTT
v_call: TRBV5-1
d_call: TRBD1
j_call: TRBJ2-2
clone_size: -

cdr3_aa: CAIRGGPGDTEAFF
cdr3_nt: TGTGCCATCAGGGGGGGACCCGGGGACACTGAAGCTTTCTTT
v_call: TRBV10-3
d_call: -
j_call: TRBJ1-1
clone_size: few

cdr3_aa: CASKTNLNTEAFF
cdr3_nt: TGTGCCAGCAAGACAAACCTGAACACTGAAGCTTTCTTT
v_call: TRBV2
d_call: -
j_call: TRBJ1-1
clone_size: -

cdr3_aa: CATPRDTGNTIYF
cdr3_nt: TGTGCCACCCCGAGAGATACTGGAAACACCATATATTTT
v_call: TRBV2
d_call: -
j_call: TRBJ1-3
clone_size: -

cdr3_aa: CASSVSSGNTIYF
cdr3_nt: TGTGCCAGCAGCGTTAGCTCTGGAAACACCATATATTTT
v_call: TRBV7-9
d_call: -
j_call: TRBJ1-3
clone_size: -

cdr3_aa: CSFSSRSSYNEQFF
cdr3_nt: TGCAGCTTCTCAAGTAGAAGCTCCTACAATGAGCAGTTCTTC
v_call: TRBV29-1
d_call: -
j_call: TRBJ2-1
clone_size: -

cdr3_aa: CASTRQGGDEQFF
cdr3_nt: TGTGCCAGCACCAGACAGGGTGGTGATGAGCAGTTCTTC
v_call: TRBV6-5
d_call: TRBD1
j_call: TRBJ2-1
clone_size: -

cdr3_aa: CASSWGLTDTGELFF
cdr3_nt: TGTGCCAGCAGTTGGGGCCTTACAGACACCGGGGAGCTGTTTTTT
v_call: TRBV6-5
d_call: -
j_call: TRBJ2-2
clone_size: -

cdr3_aa: CASSTPGQGPYGYTF
cdr3_nt: TGTGCCAGCAGCACCCCGGGACAGGGACCCTATGGCTACACCTTC
v_call: TRBV7-9
d_call: TRBD1
j_call: TRBJ1-2
clone_size: few

cdr3_aa: CASRGQVPNTEAFF
cdr3_nt: TGTGCCAGCAGGGGACAGGTCCCGAACACTGAAGCTTTCTTT
v_call: TRBV27
d_call: TRBD1
j_call: TRBJ1-1
clone_size: -

cdr3_aa: CASSLTQGSTGELFF
cdr3_nt: TGTGCCAGCAGCTTAACGCAGGGTAGTACCGGGGAGCTGTTTTTT
v_call: TRBV7-3
d_call: -
j_call: TRBJ2-2
clone_size: -

cdr3_aa: CASSRSGQETQYF
cdr3_nt: TGTGCCAGCAGCCGGAGCGGGCAAGAGACCCAGTACTTC
v_call: TRBV7-9
d_call: -
j_call: TRBJ2-5
clone_size: once

cdr3_aa: CASSLGGNTGELFF
cdr3_nt: TGCGCCAGCAGCTTAGGGGGGAACACCGGGGAGCTGTTTTTT
v_call: TRBV5-1
d_call: -
j_call: TRBJ2-2
clone_size: few